The source of this T cell receptor (beta chain) is a study of molecular identifiers for immune sequencing clone quantification. Study-wide findings and caveats: Clonotypes topping 20 RNA copies carried over 97% of effector molecules but under 1% of naive ones.

Points on this clonotype: Antigen unknown.

TCRdb recomputed calls from the PCR reads with MiXCR, one row per CDR3 protein. This sample carries approximately 680,000 distinct CDR3 sequences, 25% of them seen once, and the ten largest clones take 0.78%. This TCR came from a human donor in good health. Some libraries in this study had Jurkat cell RNA spiked in. The source material was naive CD8+ T cells from blood, with Jurkat cell RNA spiked in. Indicated subset: FACS-sorted CD8+CD4-CCR7+CD45RA+ naive T cells.

CDR3 protein: CASTTGQGGEQYF. The CDR3 DNA follows: TGTGCCAGTACTACCGGACAGGGGGGTGAGCAGTACTTC. The V call is TRBV19, the J call TRBJ2-7; 10 positions agree with TRBD1. V dropped 7 bases and J dropped 7; count of bases not matched to a gene: 7. The CDR3 has 13 amino acids. The germline V gene has CDR1 LNHDA and CDR2 SQIVND (reference sequence).